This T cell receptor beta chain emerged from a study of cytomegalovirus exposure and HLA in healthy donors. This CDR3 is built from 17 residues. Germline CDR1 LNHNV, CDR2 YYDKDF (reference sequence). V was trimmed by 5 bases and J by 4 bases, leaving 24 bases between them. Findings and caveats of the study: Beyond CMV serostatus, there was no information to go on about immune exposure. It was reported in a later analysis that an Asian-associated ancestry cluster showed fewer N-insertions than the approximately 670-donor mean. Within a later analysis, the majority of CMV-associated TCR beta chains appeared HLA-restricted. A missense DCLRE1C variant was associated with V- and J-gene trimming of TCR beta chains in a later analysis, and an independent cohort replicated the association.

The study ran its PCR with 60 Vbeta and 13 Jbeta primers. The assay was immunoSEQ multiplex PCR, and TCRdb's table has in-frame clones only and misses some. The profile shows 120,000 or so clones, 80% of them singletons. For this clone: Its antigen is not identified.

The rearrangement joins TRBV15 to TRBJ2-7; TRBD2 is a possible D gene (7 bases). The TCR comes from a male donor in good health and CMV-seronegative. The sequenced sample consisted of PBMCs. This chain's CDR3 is CATSRRGGGEIGYEQYF. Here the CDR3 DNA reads TGTGCCACCAGCCGACGGGGAGGGGGGGAAATAGGGTACGAGCAGTACTTC.